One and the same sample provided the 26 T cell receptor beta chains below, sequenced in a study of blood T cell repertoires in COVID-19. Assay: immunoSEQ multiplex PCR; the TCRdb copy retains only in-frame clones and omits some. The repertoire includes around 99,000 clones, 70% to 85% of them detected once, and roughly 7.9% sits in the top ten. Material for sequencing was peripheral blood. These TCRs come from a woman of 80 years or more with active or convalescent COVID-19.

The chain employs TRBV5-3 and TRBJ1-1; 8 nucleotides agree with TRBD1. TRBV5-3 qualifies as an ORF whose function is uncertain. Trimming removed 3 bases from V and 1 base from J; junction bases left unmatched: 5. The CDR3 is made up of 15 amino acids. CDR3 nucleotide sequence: TGTGCCAGAAGCTCGGCCGGGACAGGGAACACTGAAGCTTTCTTT. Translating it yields CARSSAGTGNTEAFF.

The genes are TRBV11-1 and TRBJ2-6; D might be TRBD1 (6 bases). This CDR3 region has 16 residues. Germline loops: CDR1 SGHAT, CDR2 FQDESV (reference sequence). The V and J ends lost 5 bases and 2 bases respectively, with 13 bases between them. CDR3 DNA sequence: TGTGCCAGCAGCCTCCAGGGGATAGCTGGGGCCAACGTCCTGACTTTC. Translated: CASSLQGIAGANVLTF.

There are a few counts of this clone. CDR3 amino acids: CASSPLAAGVPGELFF. The CDR3 region has the DNA TGTGCCAGCTCACCCCTTGCAGCAGGGGTTCCCGGGGAGCTGTTTTTT. The rearrangement links TRBV18 to TRBJ2-2; weak D call: TRBD1 (6 bases). The CDR3 is 16 amino acids. Germline V gene sequence: CDR1 KGHSH, CDR2 LQKENI. V lost 3 bases and J 6 bases, leaving 17 bases between the germline ends.

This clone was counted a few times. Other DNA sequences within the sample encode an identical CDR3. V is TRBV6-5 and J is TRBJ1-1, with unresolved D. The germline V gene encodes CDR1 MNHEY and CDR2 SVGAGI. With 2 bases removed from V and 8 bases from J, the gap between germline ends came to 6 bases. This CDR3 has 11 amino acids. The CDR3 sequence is CASSYGPEAFF. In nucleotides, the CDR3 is TGTGCCAGCAGTTACGGGCCAGAAGCTTTCTTT.

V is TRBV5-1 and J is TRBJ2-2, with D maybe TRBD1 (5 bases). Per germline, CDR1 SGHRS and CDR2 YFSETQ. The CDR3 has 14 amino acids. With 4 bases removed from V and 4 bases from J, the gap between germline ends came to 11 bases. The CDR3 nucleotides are TGCGCCAGCAGCAGGACCACAGGCACCGGGGAGCTGTTTTTT. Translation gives CASSRTTGTGELFF.

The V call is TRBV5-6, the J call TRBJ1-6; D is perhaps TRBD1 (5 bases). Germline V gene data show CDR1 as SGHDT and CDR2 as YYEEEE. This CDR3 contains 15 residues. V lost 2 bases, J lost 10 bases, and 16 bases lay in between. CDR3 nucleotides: TGTGCCAGCAGCTTATCTGGGAGGAGGGGCTCACCCCTCCACTTT. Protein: CASSLSGRRGSPLHF.

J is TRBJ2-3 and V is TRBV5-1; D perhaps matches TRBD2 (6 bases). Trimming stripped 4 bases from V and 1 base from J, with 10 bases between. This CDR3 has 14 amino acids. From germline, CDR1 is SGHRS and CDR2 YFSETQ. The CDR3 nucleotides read TGCGCCAGCAGCAATAGCGGTGGCACAGATACGCAGTATTTT. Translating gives CASSNSGGTDTQYF.

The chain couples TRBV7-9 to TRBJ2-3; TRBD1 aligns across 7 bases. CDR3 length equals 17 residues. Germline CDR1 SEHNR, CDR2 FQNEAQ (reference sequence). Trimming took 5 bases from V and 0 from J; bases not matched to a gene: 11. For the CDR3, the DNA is TGTGCCAGCAGCCGCAATCCCGGGACAGCTAGCACAGATACGCAGTATTTT. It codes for CASSRNPGTASTDTQYF.

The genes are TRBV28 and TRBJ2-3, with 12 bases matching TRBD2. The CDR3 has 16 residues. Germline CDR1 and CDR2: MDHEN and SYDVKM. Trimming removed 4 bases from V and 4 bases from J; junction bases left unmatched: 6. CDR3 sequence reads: CASSSGGLAGSDTQYF. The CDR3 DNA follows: TGTGCCAGCAGTTCCGGGGGACTAGCGGGTTCAGATACGCAGTATTTT.

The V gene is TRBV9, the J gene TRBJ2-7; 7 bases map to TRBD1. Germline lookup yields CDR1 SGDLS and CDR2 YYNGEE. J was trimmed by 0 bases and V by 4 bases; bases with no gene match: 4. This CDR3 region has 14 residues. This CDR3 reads CASSSRTGSYEQYF. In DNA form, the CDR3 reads TGTGCCAGCAGCTCCAGGACAGGCTCCTACGAGCAGTACTTC.

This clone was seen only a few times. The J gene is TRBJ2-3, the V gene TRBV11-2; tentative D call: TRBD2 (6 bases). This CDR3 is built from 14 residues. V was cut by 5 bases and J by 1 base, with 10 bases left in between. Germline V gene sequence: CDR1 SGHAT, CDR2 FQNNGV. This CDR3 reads CASSPPSGTDTQYF. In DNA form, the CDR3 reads TGTGCCAGCAGCCCTCCTAGCGGCACAGATACGCAGTATTTT.

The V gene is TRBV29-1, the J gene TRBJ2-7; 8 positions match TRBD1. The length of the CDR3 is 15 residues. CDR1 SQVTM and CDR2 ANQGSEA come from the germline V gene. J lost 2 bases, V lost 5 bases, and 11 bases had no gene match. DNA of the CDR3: TGCAGCGTTAAAACGTACCGGGACAGGACCTACGAGCAGTACTTC. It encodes CSVKTYRDRTYEQYF.

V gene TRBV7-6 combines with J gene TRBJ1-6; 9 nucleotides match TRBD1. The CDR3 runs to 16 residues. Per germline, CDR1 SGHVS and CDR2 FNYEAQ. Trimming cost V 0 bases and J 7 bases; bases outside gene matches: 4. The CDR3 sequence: CASSLAGDRVNSPLHF. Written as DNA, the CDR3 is TGTGCCAGCAGCTTAGCGGGGGACAGGGTAAATTCACCCCTCCACTTT.

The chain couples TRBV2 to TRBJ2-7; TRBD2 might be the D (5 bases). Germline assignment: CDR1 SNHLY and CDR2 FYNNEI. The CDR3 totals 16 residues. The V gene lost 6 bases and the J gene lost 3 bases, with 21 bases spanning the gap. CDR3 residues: CASREKLRTGNYEQYF. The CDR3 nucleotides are TGTGCCAGCAGAGAAAAGCTGAGGACTGGGAACTACGAGCAGTACTTC.

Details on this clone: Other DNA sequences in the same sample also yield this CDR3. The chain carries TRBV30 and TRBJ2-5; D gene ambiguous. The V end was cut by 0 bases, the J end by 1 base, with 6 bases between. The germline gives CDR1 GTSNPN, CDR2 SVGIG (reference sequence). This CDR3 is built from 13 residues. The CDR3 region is CAWSVQSQETQYF. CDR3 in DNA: TGTGCCTGGAGTGTCCAGTCCCAAGAGACCCAGTACTTC.

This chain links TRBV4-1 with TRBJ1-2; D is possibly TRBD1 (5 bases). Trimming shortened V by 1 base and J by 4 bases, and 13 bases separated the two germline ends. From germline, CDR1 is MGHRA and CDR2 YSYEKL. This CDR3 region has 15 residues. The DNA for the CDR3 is TGCGCCAGCAGCCAAGCGGGGGTAAGGGGCTATGGCTACACCTTC. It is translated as CASSQAGVRGYGYTF.

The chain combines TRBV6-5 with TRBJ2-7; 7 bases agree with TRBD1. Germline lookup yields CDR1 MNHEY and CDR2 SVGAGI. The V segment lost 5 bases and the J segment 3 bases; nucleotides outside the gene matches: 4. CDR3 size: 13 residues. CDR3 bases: TGTGCCAGCAGTCGACAGGGATTCTACGAGCAGTACTTC. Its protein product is CASSRQGFYEQYF.

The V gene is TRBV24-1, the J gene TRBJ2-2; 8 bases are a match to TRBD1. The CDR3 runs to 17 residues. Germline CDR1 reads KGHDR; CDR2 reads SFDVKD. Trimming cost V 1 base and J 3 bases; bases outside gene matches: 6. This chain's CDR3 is CATSDFSRGHYTGELFF. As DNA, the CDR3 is TGTGCCACCAGTGATTTTAGCAGGGGGCATTACACCGGGGAGCTGTTTTTT.

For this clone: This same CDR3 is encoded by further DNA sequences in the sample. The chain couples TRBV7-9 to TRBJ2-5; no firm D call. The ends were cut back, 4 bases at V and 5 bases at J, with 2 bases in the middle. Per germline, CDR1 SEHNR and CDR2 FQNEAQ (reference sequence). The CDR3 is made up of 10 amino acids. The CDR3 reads CASSSETQYF. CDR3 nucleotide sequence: TGTGCCAGCAGCTCTGAGACCCAGTACTTC.

CDR3 nucleotides: TGTGCCAGCAGCCGAAAAAGCGGGACAGGGGTCAATCAGCCCCAGCATTTT. Its translation: CASSRKSGTGVNQPQHF. The V and J genes are TRBV3-1 (or the pseudogene TRBV3-2) and TRBJ1-5, with 10 positions matching TRBD1. The V gene end was trimmed by 4 bases and the J gene end by 3 bases; junction bases not matched to a gene: 9. The CDR3 spans 17 residues. Per germline, CDR1 LGHDT and CDR2 YNNKEL (reference sequence).

CDR3 DNA: TGCAGTGCTAAGGGCCCAGGGAAGCTGTTTTTT. Translation: CSAKGPGKLFF. The chain is built from TRBV20-1 and TRBJ2-2; a weak D match, TRBD1 (5 bases). V was shortened by 4 bases and J by 12 bases, with 12 bases between the two germline ends. The CDR3 contains 11 residues. The germline gives CDR1 DFQATT, CDR2 SNEGSKA (reference sequence).

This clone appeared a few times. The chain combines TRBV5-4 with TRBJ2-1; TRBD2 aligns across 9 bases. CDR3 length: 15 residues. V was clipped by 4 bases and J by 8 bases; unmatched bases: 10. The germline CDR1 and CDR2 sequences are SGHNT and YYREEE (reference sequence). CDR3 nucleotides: TGTGCCAGCAGCCGGTTGGATAGCGGGAGATATGAGCAGTTCTTC. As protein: CASSRLDSGRYEQFF.

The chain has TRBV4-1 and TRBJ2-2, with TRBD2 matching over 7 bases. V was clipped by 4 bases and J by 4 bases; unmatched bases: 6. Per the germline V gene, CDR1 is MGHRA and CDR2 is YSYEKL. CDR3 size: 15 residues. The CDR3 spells CASSRGEGFTGELFF. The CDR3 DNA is TGCGCCAGCAGCCGTGGGGAGGGGTTCACCGGGGAGCTGTTTTTT.

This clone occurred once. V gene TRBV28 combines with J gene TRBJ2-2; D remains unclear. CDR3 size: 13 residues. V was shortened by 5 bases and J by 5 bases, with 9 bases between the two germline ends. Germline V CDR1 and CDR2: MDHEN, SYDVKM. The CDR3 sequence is CASSTVSTGELFF. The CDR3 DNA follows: TGTGCCAGCAGTACGGTCTCTACCGGGGAGCTGTTTTTT.

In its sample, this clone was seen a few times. The CDR3 protein is CASSSGTPGGAFF. In DNA, the CDR3 is TGTGCCAGCAGCAGCGGGACACCCGGTGGAGCTTTCTTT. The chain is built from TRBV5-4 and TRBJ1-1; D might be TRBD1 (6 bases). The V end lost 4 bases, the J end lost 10 bases, and 17 bases lay between the germline ends. This CDR3 has 13 residues. Germline loops: CDR1 SGHNT, CDR2 YYREEE (reference sequence).

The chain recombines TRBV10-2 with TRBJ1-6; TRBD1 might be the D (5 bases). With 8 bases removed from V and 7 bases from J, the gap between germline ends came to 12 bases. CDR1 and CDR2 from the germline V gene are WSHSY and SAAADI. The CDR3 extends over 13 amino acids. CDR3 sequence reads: CASGRVGNSPLHF. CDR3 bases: TGCGCCAGCGGCAGGGTTGGGAATTCACCCCTCCACTTT.